Listed here is a single TCR beta chain. This clonotype was seen many times. What antigen it recognizes has not been identified. No much larger clonotype is one base removed from it; base qualities were not supplied. Libraries were constructed by 5' RACE. The run used an Illumina HiSeq 2500. A second PCR of roughly 7 to 12 cycles was run with a J-beta primer mix and a sample-barcoded 5' primer. A template-switch 5' adaptor carrying 12 random nucleotides introduced a unique molecular identifier onto each TCR beta cDNA molecule. At least 3 million CDR3-containing paired-end reads were obtained from each sample. The Mint cDNA synthesis kit, primed by a TRBC-specific oligonucleotide, was used to synthesize first-strand cDNA from all RNA. All cDNA was treated with uracil-DNA glycosylase and then went through a first 18-cycle PCR with the universal primers M1SS and BC2_uni_R. Concerning the study's data processing: Normalization of each sample was performed by random selection of 1 million high-quality reads, each carrying a distinct molecular identifier. Reads with shared molecular identifiers were discarded instead of being binned into consensus sequences. MiTCR, set to a Q25 quality threshold and the strictest error-elimination algorithm, was used for CDR3 identification, clonotype clustering and error correction. A nonparametric unseen species model with Euler transformation was used to estimate lower-bound total TCR beta diversity. TCRdb applied fastp at Q25 and MiXCR to the public reads, then kept only in-frame beta chains. Rows with a matching CDR3 protein are joined into one entry that keeps the most common DNA and genes. The V and J calls shown here were made by TCRdb, not taken from the authors' results. A total of hundreds of thousands of distinct CDR3 sequences appear in this sample, about 30% of them only once. The ten largest clonotypes hold over 15% of the sample.

This specimen comes from a study of blood T cells in healthy people across ages (dated by TCRdb to between 2015 and 2017). As for the study more broadly: In model experiments, template switching captured about one uniquely barcoded TCR beta cDNA molecule for every two T cells. To track age-related changes in TCR beta repertoire diversity, the study relied on deep sequencing normalized with unique cDNA molecular identifiers. Four age groups were formed from the donors: young (average 16 years), middle-aged (approximately 40), aged (roughly 56) and long-lived (less than 85). To avoid experimental bias, donors of different ages were distributed randomly across sequencing lanes. The study analyzed two additional independent replicas of 1 million unique cDNA reads from the same blood draw for two donors, one aged 18 to 30 and one aged 80 or older.

Paper-wide results and their limitations: Compared with the aged group, more naive CD4+ T cells, fewer expanded clones and increased TCR diversity were shown by the long-lived group, suggesting age selection. Total diversity estimates from one million sequenced T cells were considered lower bounds and underestimates. Since profiling was done on bulk unsorted PBMCs, naive and antigen-experienced compartments could not be conclusively compared. A strong correlation was found between observed TCR beta diversity and the percentage of naive T cells measured by flow cytometry. Because donor CMV infection status was unknown, age-related changes in expanded clonotypes were potentially confounded. As age increased, observed TCR beta diversity per million T cells dropped in a roughly linear way, and a significant reduction was already evident by age 40.

The donors were 40 or so Caucasian individuals from Russia, aged roughly 6 to 90 years, who were systemically healthy. Approximately 9.7 milliliters of peripheral blood were drawn from each donor into EDTA-treated Vacutainer tubes. Ficoll-Paque density-gradient centrifugation was used to isolate PBMCs, with at least 7 million per sample. Total RNA was extracted from PBMCs with Trizol reagent, with at least 6 micrograms obtained per sample. For every donor, flow cytometry on a PBMC aliquot measured the percentage of naive CD45RAhigh/CD27high T cells. The junction carries 15 bases between V and J, which are trimmed by 0 bases and 6 bases respectively. The CDR3, from cysteine to phenylalanine, totals 16 residues. Left in the record is the CDR3 DNA by itself, 48 bases read in frame from the first base. For CDR1 and CDR2, the germline V gene (reference sequence) lists LNHNV and YYDKDF.

The rearranged chain carries TRBV15 and TRBJ2-1, and TRBD2 may be the D gene, going by 5 matching bases. The receptor's source is a woman older than 75 in good health. Donor details come from another sample of the same person, matched by shared clones. The sample taken for sequencing was blood. The DNA sequence is as follows: TGTGCCACCAGCAGAGAAGGAGCGAGGGTTATCAATGAGCAGTTCTTC. The translation is CATSREGARVINEQFF.